This T cell receptor (beta chain) was sequenced in a study of T cell repertoires in cytomegalovirus infection. Study details: It was the public TCR beta signatures that indicated both CMV infection and matching HLA type.

CDR1 and CDR2 from the germline V gene are SGHVT and SQSDAQ. Trimming removed 2 bases from V and 7 bases from J, with 15 bases in between. The CDR3 runs to 14 residues. Turning to this clonotype: What it binds is not known.

Using its own MiXCR run on the reads, TCRdb lists one record per CDR3 protein. The sample has about 320,000 distinct CDR3 sequences; 9.5% are singletons. Overall study findings and caveats: The study identified carriers of CMV plus the relevant HLA from cumulative public TCR beta family frequency. The ex vivo response was dominated by HLA-C-restricted CMV-specific TCR beta clonotypes.

The sample consisted of PBMCs. This chain connects TRBV7-4 to TRBJ2-7; a weak D match, TRBD1 (6 bases). This sequence was found in a human donor in good health (CMV status not recorded). Some clones in this sample may be carry-over from other donors' samples. The CDR3 region is CASSLRDTEEEQYF. The CDR3 DNA sequence: TGTGCCAGCAGCTTACGGGACACCGAAGAAGAGCAGTACTTC.